Reported below is one T cell receptor beta chain. There are many counts of this clonotype. This clone's antigen is unknown. Base qualities are missing; no much larger clone stands one base away. The time point tag for this specimen amounts to: patch test 1, 2 weeks after DPC sensitization. The treatment or condition label here, explained by the study, means: therapeutic diphenylcyclopropenone sensitization with weekly scalp DPC. At each patch-test visit, blood was drawn before the patch test was applied. Patients were eligible if aged 18 to 70, diagnosed with alopecia and judged suitable for DPC therapy, and pregnant patients were excluded. Total RNA was extracted from unfractionated whole blood collected in Tempus Blood RNA tubes. The CDR3 covers 12 residues, taking in both the cysteine and the phenylalanine. The entry retains the CDR3 DNA only, 36 bases that are in frame from base 1. V sheds 6 bases and J sheds 1 base, leaving 10 bases between their ends. CDR1 DFQATT and CDR2 SNEGSKA are derived from the germline V gene (reference sequence).

The data were obtained in a study of human T cells and chemical hapten exposure (dated by TCRdb to the early 2020s). Turning to the overall study: For sensitization, 2% DPC in acetone was applied to a 2 cm by 2 cm area of upper inner arm skin. The study tracked peripheral blood TCR repertoire changes in vivo during primary and secondary sensitization to the hapten diphenylcyclopropenone (DPC) in alopecia patients. Libraries were pooled for sequencing, and per-sample TCR yields varied mainly because of small differences in library volumes within the pool. Patients additionally received weekly therapeutic DPC doses to the scalp throughout the roughly 25-week study period. Nearly 30 alopecia patients gave blood for TCR sequencing at one to four time points (pre-sensitization, 2, 6 and 24 weeks). The patient cohort, mostly female, included alopecia areata with under or over 50% scalp involvement, alopecia totalis and alopecia universalis. Blood was sampled from patients pre-sensitization (week 0) and at 2, 6 and about 24 weeks after DPC sensitization. Patch tests used Finn chambers with 0.01% DPC on the upper back, scored after 6 days by International Contact Dermatitis Research Group standards.

The research as a whole found: Expanded TCRs formed significantly more large CDR3 similarity clusters than pre-sensitization or healthy control sets, consistent with antigen-driven responses. The number of TCRs above 1 in 1000 frequency did not change with DPC sensitization; there was no evidence of global repertoire structure alterations. Alopecia, a presumed autoimmune disease, was present in all patients, so the immune response of the patients might differ from that of healthy individuals. Patch test score was positively correlated with the number of PT1 expanded TCRs, with significance at thresholds 8, 16 and 32 but not at 4. Repeated subsampling changed both the strength of the expansion versus patch-test correlation and the threshold at which the correlation became significant.

Library generation was performed with RACE. Instrument on record: NextSeq 500. During library preparation, unique molecular identifiers were attached to individual cDNA molecules so that TCRs could be counted in a quantitative, reproducible way. Both TCR alpha and TCR beta chains were sequenced from each blood RNA sample. As for the original processing: The median number of TCRs per sample was roughly 98,000, ranging from roughly 23,224 to 690,600. V, J and CDR3 annotation of the TCR reads was carried out using the Decombinator software suite. For the PS versus PT1 abundance plots, all samples were subsampled to the same number of TCRs (28,000). TCRs were defined as expanded if absent before sensitization and observed at least eight times at the 2-week time point. The public reads were reprocessed in TCRdb via fastp at Q25 and MiXCR, keeping in-frame beta chains. Entries are consolidated by CDR3 protein sequence, retaining the most common genes and DNA. TCRdb's processing, not the study's, gives the V and J calls here. The sample contains about 100,000 distinct CDR3 sequences, more than 9.5% of them found a single time. The top ten clonotypes cover roughly 3.5% of the sample.

The chain is made from TRBV20-1 and TRBJ2-7, with no confident D gene call. The specimen was whole blood, collected in connection with sensitization to the hapten diphenylcyclopropenone (DPC). This clonotype was obtained from a woman aged 40 to 50 with alopecia areata. Some clones in this sample may be carry-over from other donors' samples. The CDR3 region reads CSAMGSSYEQYF. The DNA is TGCAGTGCCATGGGCTCGTCCTACGAGCAGTACTTC.